The 26 T cell receptor beta chains below all came from one sample that was sequenced in a study of T cells in narcolepsy. Assay used: immunoSEQ multiplex PCR; TCRdb lists only in-frame clones, some missing. The table has about 40,000 clones, approximately 90% seen once. Specimen: CD45RA- memory CD4+ T cells from PBMCs. These receptors were obtained from a human donor with narcolepsy.

The V call is TRBV9, the J call TRBJ2-5; D gene uncertain. The J call may be in error: the DNA end matches TRBJ2-7 better. The CDR3 sequence is 14 residues long. Germline V gives CDR1 SGDLS, CDR2 YYNGEE. CDR3 protein: CASSVDASRGEQYF. CDR3 nucleotide sequence: TGTGCCAGCAGCGTAGATGCCTCCAGAGGCGAGCAGTACTTC.

This clone has more than one count but fewer than ten. The V call is TRBV20-1, the J call TRBJ2-7; 7 bases agree with TRBD1. V shed 6 bases, J shed 6 bases, and the junction held 5 bases outside the gene matches. There are 11 residues in the CDR3. Germline V lookup: CDR1 DFQATT, CDR2 SNEGSKA (reference sequence). The CDR3 region has the DNA TGCAGTGCGCCGACAGGGTCCGAGCAGTACTTC. It translates to CSAPTGSEQYF.

This clone has more than one count but fewer than ten. This same CDR3 is encoded by further DNA sequences in the sample. The J gene is TRBJ2-7, the V gene TRBV7-3; D is unclear. CDR1 is SGHTA and CDR2 is FQGTGA in the germline V gene. CDR3 length equals 13 residues. V gave up 4 bases and J gave up 4 bases, with 11 bases separating them. CDR3 region: CASSYSGGYEQYF. The CDR3 DNA reads TGTGCCAGCAGCTACTCGGGTGGATACGAGCAGTACTTC.

The gene calls are TRBV5-4 and TRBJ2-6; 10 bases align to TRBD1. Germline CDR1 and CDR2: SGHNT and YYREEE (reference sequence). After removal of 3 bases from V and 2 bases from J, the junction contained 5 bases not matched to a gene. CDR3 length: 17 residues. The CDR3 reads CASSSGQGRAGANVLTF. The CDR3 region has the DNA TGTGCCAGCAGCTCGGGACAGGGGAGAGCTGGGGCCAACGTCCTGACTTTC.

This clone was recorded once. This chain connects TRBV6-1 to TRBJ1-1, with a possible D match to TRBD1 (6 bases). Germline V gene lookup returns CDR1 MNHNS and CDR2 SASEGT. This CDR3 is built from 13 residues. Trimming removed 4 bases at V and 11 bases at J, with 17 bases between. This CDR3 is CASSAPPGHMAFF. The DNA of the CDR3 is TGTGCCAGCAGTGCTCCGCCGGGACACATGGCTTTCTTT.

CDR3 sequence reads: CATASGRNTGELFF. The CDR3 DNA reads TGTGCCACCGCTAGCGGGAGAAACACCGGGGAGCTGTTTTTT. The chain carries TRBV6-5 and TRBJ2-2; TRBD2 matches at 10 bases. This CDR3 comprises 14 residues. Germline values: CDR1 MNHEY, CDR2 SVGAGI. V trimming: 10 bases; J trimming: 2 bases; junction bases outside the gene matches: 4.

J is TRBJ2-1 and V is TRBV19; TRBD1 matches 9 bases. Looked up from germline, CDR1 is LNHDA and CDR2 is SQIVND (reference sequence). The length of the CDR3 is 16 residues. The V gene end was trimmed by 5 bases and the J gene end by 5 bases; junction bases not matched to a gene: 10. The CDR3 DNA sequence: TGTGCCAGTAGTCCCCGACAGGGGGTCTTCGACAATGAGCAGTTCTTC. It codes for CASSPRQGVFDNEQFF.

The rearrangement links TRBV12-5 to TRBJ1-1, with D hard to call. The V gene lost 3 bases and the J gene lost 0 bases, with 14 bases spanning the gap. The CDR3 runs 16 residues. Germline V CDR1 and CDR2: LGHNT, FRNRAP. Written as DNA, the CDR3 is TGTGCTAGTGGTTTACTGCTGGGCAGGTTGAACACTGAAGCTTTCTTT. It encodes CASGLLLGRLNTEAFF.

The chain recombines TRBV18 with TRBJ2-4; D may be TRBD2 (6 bases). The CDR3 sequence is 14 residues long. Germline V gene data show CDR1 as KGHSH and CDR2 as LQKENI. Trimming removed 5 bases from V and 7 bases from J, with 15 bases in between. Here the CDR3 DNA reads TGTGCCAGCTCAACCGGGACTCGCGGGAACATTCAGTACTTC. Amino acid sequence: CASSTGTRGNIQYF. Full variable domain (outside the CDR3, taken from reference TRBV18 and TRBJ2-4): NAGVMQNPRHLVRRRGQEARLRCSPMKGHSHVYWYRQLPEEGLKFMVYLQKENIIDESGMPKERFSAEFPKEGPSILRIQQVVRGDSAAYFCASSTGTRGNIQYFGAGTRLSVL.

V and J are TRBV9 and TRBJ2-1; 7 nucleotides agree with TRBD1. The germline CDR1 and CDR2 sequences are SGDLS and YYNGEE. The length of the CDR3 is 15 residues. V dropped 2 bases and J dropped 5; count of bases not matched to a gene: 7. The CDR3 spells CASSVGDRDNNEQFF. CDR3 sequence (DNA): TGTGCCAGCAGCGTTGGCGACAGGGACAACAATGAGCAGTTCTTC.

V is TRBV6-5 and J is TRBJ2-5, with TRBD2 identical over 8 bases. From germline, CDR1 is MNHEY and CDR2 SVGAGI. The CDR3 spans 15 residues. Germline trimming cut 6 bases from V and 5 bases from J; bases unmatched to any gene: 11. CDR3 DNA: TGTGCCAGCAGGCAGCACCAGCGGGAGCGGGAGACCCAGTACTTC. Translated: CASRQHQRERETQYF.

The CDR3 here is CASSRQGSNTEAFF. In nucleotides, the CDR3 is TGTGCCAGCAGTCGACAGGGATCCAACACTGAAGCTTTCTTT. The rearrangement uses TRBV6-5 and TRBJ1-1; 7 positions match TRBD1. The CDR3 consists of 14 residues. CDR1 and CDR2 from the germline V gene are MNHEY and SVGAGI. V was pared by 5 bases and J by 2 bases, with 5 bases of the junction left unmatched.

This clone turned up a few times. This chain uses TRBV13 with TRBJ2-3; no reliable D call. CDR3 length equals 13 residues. Trimming left V 5 bases short and J 0 bases short, with 6 bases between. Germline V gene lookup returns CDR1 PRHDT and CDR2 FYEKMQ (reference sequence). The CDR3 nucleotides are TGTGCCAGCAGCCTCCGGAGCACAGATACGCAGTATTTT. Protein sequence: CASSLRSTDTQYF.

The chain employs TRBV7-3 and TRBJ1-1; 7 nucleotides align to TRBD1. Germline V lookup: CDR1 SGHTA, CDR2 FQGTGA. The CDR3 loop spans 13 amino acids. Trimming at V came to 5 bases and at J to 4 bases, leaving 4 bases not matched to a gene. CDR3 nucleotides: TGTGCCAGCAGCCGACAGGGCGGCACTGAAGCTTTCTTT. This gives the protein CASSRQGGTEAFF.

V is TRBV2 and J is TRBJ2-3; 10 bases agree with TRBD2. Trimming cost V 7 bases and J 3 bases; bases outside gene matches: 4. CDR3 length: 14 amino acids. Germline CDR1 is SNHLY and CDR2 is FYNNEI. For the CDR3, the DNA is TGTGCCAGCATGCCTAGCGGGGGTACAGATACGCAGTATTTT. Its protein is CASMPSGGTDTQYF.

The chain recombines TRBV21-1 with TRBJ2-7; TRBD1, the D gene given by the table, was not confirmed from the DNA. TRBV21-1 is given as a pseudogene. This CDR3 region has 15 residues. The CDR3 DNA is TGTGCCAGCAGCAAACTAGGACAGGGGGCGGGCGAGCAGTACTTC. It specifies CASSKLGQGAGEQYF.

The chain links TRBV18 to TRBJ2-5; 7 positions agree with TRBD2. V was pared by 3 bases and J by 1 base, with 2 bases of the junction left unmatched. Germline V gene data show CDR1 as KGHSH and CDR2 as LQKENI. CDR3 length equals 14 residues. CDR3 loop: CASSPGGSQETQYF. The CDR3 DNA reads TGTGCCAGCTCACCGGGAGGGTCCCAAGAGACCCAGTACTTC.

V is TRBV19 and J is TRBJ2-7; 7 bases are shared with TRBD1. V was clipped by 6 bases and J by 2 bases; unmatched bases: 7. CDR1 LNHDA and CDR2 SQIVND come from the germline V gene (reference sequence). This CDR3 spans 14 amino acids. The CDR3, as DNA: TGTGCCAGTAGAGGACAGGACGCAACCTACGAGCAGTACTTC. Amino acid sequence: CASRGQDATYEQYF.

The genes are TRBV6-4 and TRBJ2-7; the D gene is possibly TRBD1 (5 bases). The CDR3 spans 13 residues. Germline CDR1 MRHNA, CDR2 SNTAGT. V was clipped by 2 bases and J by 2 bases, with 7 bases between them. CDR3: CASSDRGTYEQYF. The CDR3 DNA sequence: TGTGCCAGCAGTGACAGGGGAACCTACGAGCAGTACTTC.

The V gene is TRBV11-2, the J gene TRBJ1-4, with D perhaps matching TRBD1 (6 bases). CDR3 length: 18 amino acids. Germline-derived CDR1 and CDR2 are SGHAT and FQNNGV. The V end was cut by 5 bases, the J end by 7 bases, with 26 bases between. In DNA form, the CDR3 reads TGTGCCAGCAGCACAGACCCGGGACACCGCCCGAAAGGTGAAAAACTGTTTTTT. Translated, it gives CASSTDPGHRPKGEKLFF.

The chain couples TRBV19 to TRBJ1-5, with 7 bases aligning to TRBD1. The CDR3 is 15 residues long. V dropped 8 bases and J dropped 2; count of bases not matched to a gene: 9. Germline CDR1 LNHDA, CDR2 SQIVND (reference sequence). CDR3 loop: CASRDRDSRNQPQHF. DNA for the CDR3: TGTGCCAGTCGTGACCGGGACAGCCGCAATCAGCCCCAGCATTTT.

The CDR3 DNA reads as TGTGCCAGCAGCTTGACGGGAGGCCGCACAGATACGCAGTATTTT. Amino acid sequence: CASSLTGGRTDTQYF. V gene TRBV5-4 combines with J gene TRBJ2-3; 7 bases match TRBD2. Germline CDR1 reads SGHNT; CDR2 reads YYREEE (reference sequence). This CDR3 contains 15 residues. Trimming removed 1 base from V and 1 base from J; junction bases left unmatched: 3.

This chain connects TRBV5-1 to TRBJ2-7; D is perhaps TRBD2 (5 bases). The CDR3 runs to 12 residues. Trimming took off 4 bases at V and 4 bases at J, with 9 bases between the two ends. CDR1 is SGHRS and CDR2 is YFSETQ in the germline V gene. The CDR3 region is CASSSGGYEQYF. The CDR3 coding sequence is TGCGCCAGCAGCAGTGGAGGTTACGAGCAGTACTTC.

This clone was seen once. The rearrangement uses TRBV6-1 and TRBJ1-2; 7 nucleotides align to TRBD1. The CDR3 sequence is 15 residues long. Germline V lookup: CDR1 MNHNS, CDR2 SASEGT. The V gene end was trimmed by 5 bases and the J gene end by 4 bases; junction bases not matched to a gene: 10. CDR3 DNA: TGTGCCAGCAGTCCCGAGGAGGCAGGGGGCTATGGCTACACCTTC. This sequence encodes CASSPEEAGGYGYTF.

V usage is TRBV6-4 and J usage is TRBJ2-7; 8 bases map to TRBD1. The CDR3 runs 14 residues. Trimming cost V 5 bases and J 7 bases; bases outside gene matches: 10. The V gene's germline CDR1 is MRHNA and CDR2 SNTAGT. The DNA for the CDR3 is TGTGCCAGCAGTCCTGACAGGGGCGATGGTGAGCAGTACTTC. This encodes CASSPDRGDGEQYF.

This clone was recorded only once. The rearrangement uses TRBV5-1 and TRBJ2-3; D remains unclear. The length of the CDR3 is 13 residues. The V and J ends lost 3 bases and 6 bases respectively, with 11 bases between them. Looked up from germline, CDR1 is SGHRS and CDR2 is YFSETQ. The CDR3 is CASSSRAADTQYF. As DNA, the CDR3 is TGCGCCAGCAGCTCCCGGGCGGCGGATACGCAGTATTTT.